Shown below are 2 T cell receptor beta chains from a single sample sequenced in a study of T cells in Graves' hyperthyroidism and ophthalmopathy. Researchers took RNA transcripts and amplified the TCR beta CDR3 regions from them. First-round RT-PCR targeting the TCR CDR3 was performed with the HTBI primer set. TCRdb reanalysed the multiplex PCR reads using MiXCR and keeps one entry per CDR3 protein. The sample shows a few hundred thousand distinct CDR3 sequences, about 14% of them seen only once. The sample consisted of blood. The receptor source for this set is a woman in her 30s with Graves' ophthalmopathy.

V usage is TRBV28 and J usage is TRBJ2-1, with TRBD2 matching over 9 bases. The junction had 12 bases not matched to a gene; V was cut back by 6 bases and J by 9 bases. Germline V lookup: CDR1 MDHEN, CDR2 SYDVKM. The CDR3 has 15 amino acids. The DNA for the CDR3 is TGTGCCAGCAGGCTAGGAGCGGGGGGATACCCTGAGCAGTTCTTC. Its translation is CASRLGAGGYPEQFF. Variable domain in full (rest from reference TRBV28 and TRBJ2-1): DVKVTQSSRYLVKRTGEKVFLECVQDMDHENMFWYRQDPGLGLRLIYFSYDVKMKEKGDIPEGYSVSREKKERFSLILESASTNQTSMYLCASRLGAGGYPEQFFGPGTRLTVL.

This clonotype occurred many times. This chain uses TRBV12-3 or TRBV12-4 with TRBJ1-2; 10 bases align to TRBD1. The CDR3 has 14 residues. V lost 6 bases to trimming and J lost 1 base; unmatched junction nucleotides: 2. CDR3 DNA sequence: TGTGCCAGCAGGGGGACAGGGGTTAACTATGGCTACACCTTC. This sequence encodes CASRGTGVNYGYTF.